This is a list of T cell receptor beta chains from one sample in a study of blood T cell repertoires in COVID-19. Assay: immunoSEQ multiplex PCR; the TCRdb copy retains only in-frame clones and omits some. Of around 130,000 clones in the sample, approximately 90% were seen once. Sequencing input: peripheral blood. The receptor set was obtained from a man between 40 and 49 years old with acute or convalescent COVID-19. Each CDR3 is given with its conserved first and last residue. The D gene is left open where the match is weak. Not all rows give a size; the values are once, few, many and, for expanded clones, a class.

abundance	j_gene	d_gene	v_gene	len	CDR3nt	CDR3aa
.	TRBJ1-1	TRBD1	TRBV30	14	TGTGCCTGGACTTTGGGCAGGGGGCGGACTGAAGCTTTCTTT	CAWTLGRGRTEAFF
.	TRBJ1-3	.	TRBV19	16	TGTGCCAGTAGTACCGGACAGCCAGGCTCTGGAAACACCATATATTTT	CASSTGQPGSGNTIYF
.	TRBJ2-7	.	TRBV5-1	14	TGCGCCAGCAGCGGGACATCACTCTCCTACGAGCAGTACTTC	CASSGTSLSYEQYF
.	TRBJ1-2	TRBD1	TRBV5-1	15	TGCGCCAGCAGCCTCGGACAGGGAGCAAACTATGGCTACACCTTC	CASSLGQGANYGYTF
few	TRBJ1-1	.	TRBV7-2	15	TGTGCCAGCAGCTTAGCGGGCCAGGGCGGCACTGAAGCTTTCTTT	CASSLAGQGGTEAFF
.	TRBJ2-2	.	TRBV11-2	14	TGTGCCAGCAGCGTAGACACTCCCACCGGGGAGCTGTTTTTT	CASSVDTPTGELFF
.	TRBJ2-5	.	TRBV5-1	15	TGCGCCAGCAGCTCGGGGGTGTCGACCCAAGAGACCCAGTACTTC	CASSSGVSTQETQYF
.	TRBJ2-7	.	TRBV6-1	14	TGTGCCAGCAGTGAATCACTAACCCCCCCCGAGCAGTACTTC	CASSESLTPPEQYF
.	TRBJ2-5	TRBD2	TRBV5-1	14	TGCGCCAGCAGCATGACTAGCGGGGGAGAGACCCAGTACTTC	CASSMTSGGETQYF
.	TRBJ2-1	TRBD2	TRBV27	13	TGTGCCAGCAGTTTTGCGGGAGAGGGTGAGCAGTTCTTC	CASSFAGEGEQFF
once	TRBJ2-7	TRBD2	TRBV5-1	15	TGCGCCAGCAGCGAAGGGACTAGCGATTCCTACGAGCAGTACTTC	CASSEGTSDSYEQYF
.	TRBJ2-3	TRBD2	TRBV7-2	17	TGTGCCAGCAGCTTAGGTCTAGCGGGAGGGAGCACAGATACGCAGTATTTT	CASSLGLAGGSTDTQYF
.	TRBJ2-3	.	TRBV5-1	19	TGCGCCAGCAGCTTGGCCACCCCGCCCGGGGATGGTAGTTCATATACGCAGTATTTT	CASSLATPPGDGSSYTQYF
.	TRBJ1-1	.	TRBV5-6	16	TGTGCCAGCAGCTTGGCGAGAGGGACTATGAACACTGAAGCTTTCTTT	CASSLARGTMNTEAFF
.	TRBJ1-6	TRBD1	TRBV30	13	TGTGCCTGTAACGACAGGGCGGGTTCACCCCTCCACTTT	CACNDRAGSPLHF
.	TRBJ1-1	.	TRBV7-9	17	TGTGCCAGCAGCTTAGGGGCTCTCGGACAGCAGAACACTGAAGCTTTCTTT	CASSLGALGQQNTEAFF
.	TRBJ2-2	.	TRBV6-5	15	TGTGCCAGCAATCTCGCCGCCGGGGACACCGGGGAGCTGTTTTTT	CASNLAAGDTGELFF
.	TRBJ2-3	.	TRBV7-8	15	TGTGCCAGCAGTTTTGGGACTGCTAGCACAGATACGCAGTATTTT	CASSFGTASTDTQYF
once	TRBJ2-5	.	TRBV5-6	14	TGTGCCAGCAGCTCGGTCCAGGGATGGGAGACCCAGTACTTC	CASSSVQGWETQYF
.	TRBJ2-2	TRBD1	TRBV19	15	TGTGCCAGTAGTGAGACAGGGATCAACACCGGGGAGCTGTTTTTT	CASSETGINTGELFF
.	TRBJ2-6	.	TRBV6-1	18	TGTGCCAGCAGTGAGGACAGAGCCAATTGGGGAGGGGCCAACGTCCTGACTTTC	CASSEDRANWGGANVLTF
once	TRBJ1-1	.	TRBV12-3/TRBV12-4	13	TGTGCCAGCAGTCGCCAGGGAAACACTGAAGCTTTCTTT	CASSRQGNTEAFF
.	TRBJ1-2	TRBD1	TRBV13	15	TGTGCCAGCAGCCCCCCGGACAGGGTTAGGTATGGCTACACCTTC	CASSPPDRVRYGYTF
.	TRBJ1-3	TRBD1	TRBV5-6	16	TGTGCCAGCAGCTTGTTCCTGGACAGGGGTCGAAACACCATATATTTT	CASSLFLDRGRNTIYF
.	TRBJ1-2	TRBD1	TRBV4-3	16	TGCGCCAGCAGCCAAGATTTAGGGACAGGGGCGCATGGCTACACCTTC	CASSQDLGTGAHGYTF
.	TRBJ2-1	.	TRBV6-5	10	TGTGCCAGCAGTAGGCTAGAAGAGTTCTTC	CASSRLEEFF
.	TRBJ1-6	.	TRBV12-3/TRBV12-4	13	TGTGCCAGCAGTTTTCAGGAAGGTTCACCCCTCCACTTT	CASSFQEGSPLHF
.	TRBJ1-5	.	TRBV5-4	14	TGTGCCAGCAGCAATGGGGGCTGGAATCAGCCCCAGCATTTT	CASSNGGWNQPQHF
.	TRBJ2-7	.	TRBV5-1	14	TGCGCCAGCAGCTTGGGACTAGATAACTACGAGCAGTACTTC	CASSLGLDNYEQYF
few	TRBJ2-7	.	TRBV24-1	11	TGTGCCACCAGTGCGGGCTACGAGCAGTACTTC	CATSAGYEQYF
.	TRBJ1-2	TRBD1	TRBV19	16	TGTGCCAGTAATAGGGGCGGGACAGCCTCTAACTATGGCTACACCTTC	CASNRGGTASNYGYTF
.	TRBJ2-1	TRBD1	TRBV20-1	14	TGCAGTGCTAGTAACAGGGGGACCTACAATGAGCAGTTCTTC	CSASNRGTYNEQFF
once	TRBJ1-1	TRBD1	TRBV6-5	14	TGTGCCAGCGATGCGACAGGGTCGAACACTGAAGCTTTCTTT	CASDATGSNTEAFF
.	TRBJ1-6	TRBD1	TRBV3-1/TRBV3-2	16	TGTGCCAGCAGCCAGAGACAGGGGTCGAATAATTCACCCCTCCACTTT	CASSQRQGSNNSPLHF
.	TRBJ1-1	.	TRBV9	15	TGTGCCAGCAGCCCCTGGGACATCATGAACACTGAAGCTTTCTTT	CASSPWDIMNTEAFF
.	TRBJ1-1	.	TRBV5-1	14	TGCGCCAGCAGCTCTAACCCCAGGGGTGAAAGAGCTTTCTTT	CASSSNPRGERAFF
.	TRBJ1-5	TRBD1	TRBV3-1/TRBV3-2	15	TGTGCCAGCAGCCCCGGACAGGGGAGCAATCAGCCCCAGCATTTT	CASSPGQGSNQPQHF
.	TRBJ1-6	.	TRBV18	16	TGTGCCAGCTCACCACTCCCAAAAGGGGGTAATTCACCCCTCCACTTT	CASSPLPKGGNSPLHF
.	TRBJ1-5	TRBD1	TRBV19	15	TGTGCCAGTACGCTGGGACAGGGCCGCAATCAGCCCCAGCATTTT	CASTLGQGRNQPQHF
few	TRBJ2-7	.	TRBV25-1	13	TGTGCCAGCAGTGCGCAGGGATCCAACGAGCAGTACTTC	CASSAQGSNEQYF
.	TRBJ2-5	.	TRBV3-1/TRBV3-2	12	TGTGCCAGCAGCCAAGAGGAGGAGACCCAGTACTTC	CASSQEEETQYF
.	TRBJ1-3	.	TRBV30	13	TGTGCCTGGACTGACATCTCTGGAAACACCATATATTTT	CAWTDISGNTIYF
.	TRBJ2-5	TRBD1	TRBV5-6	15	TGTGCCAGCAGCTTCCCTCAGGGGGCTGGGGAGACCCAGTACTTC	CASSFPQGAGETQYF
.	TRBJ1-6	.	TRBV29-1	14	TGCAGCGTTCAGACGTACGGCTCCCAGGGGACCCTCCACTTT	CSVQTYGSQGTLHF
.	TRBJ2-1	TRBD2	TRBV25-1	15	TGTGCCAGCTCCGAGGCGGGAGGCTCCTACAATGAGCAGTTCTTC	CASSEAGGSYNEQFF
.	TRBJ2-1	.	TRBV27	14	TGTGCCAGCAGTTTTTCGGGCTCCTACAATGAGCAGTTCTTC	CASSFSGSYNEQFF
.	TRBJ2-2	.	TRBV6-5	12	TGTGCCAGCAGTATCCGGGGGGGGGAGCTGTTTTTT	CASSIRGGELFF
.	TRBJ2-7	TRBD2	TRBV4-2	16	TGTGCCAGCAGCCAGCTCCGGATAGCGGGGCGAGACGAGCAGTACTTC	CASSQLRIAGRDEQYF
.	TRBJ1-1	.	TRBV4-1	13	TGCGCCAGCAGCCGTGACATGAACACTGAAGCTTTCTTT	CASSRDMNTEAFF
.	TRBJ1-6	.	TRBV25-1	11	TGTGCCAGCAGCCCGGGTGAAACCCTCCACTTT	CASSPGETLHF
.	TRBJ1-2	.	TRBV7-9	15	TGTGCCAGCAGCTTAATCTCGGAGGGGCTCTTGGACTACACCTTC	CASSLISEGLLDYTF
.	TRBJ2-7	.	TRBV5-4	14	TGTGCCAGCAGCTTGGTGGGGCGCAGGGAAGAGCAGTACTTC	CASSLVGRREEQYF